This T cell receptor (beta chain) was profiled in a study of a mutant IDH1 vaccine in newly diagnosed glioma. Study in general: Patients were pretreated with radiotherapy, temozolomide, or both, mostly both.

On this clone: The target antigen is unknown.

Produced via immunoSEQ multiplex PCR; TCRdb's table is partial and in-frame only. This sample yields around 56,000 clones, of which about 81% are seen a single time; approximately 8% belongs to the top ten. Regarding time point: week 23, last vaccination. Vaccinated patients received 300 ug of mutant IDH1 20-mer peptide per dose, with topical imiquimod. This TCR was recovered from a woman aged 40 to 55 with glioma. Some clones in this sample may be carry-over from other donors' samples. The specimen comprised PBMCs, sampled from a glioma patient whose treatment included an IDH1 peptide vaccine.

CDR3 sequence (DNA): TGTGCCAGCAGCCGGGACGTCGACACTGAAGCTTTCTTT. The encoded protein is CASSRDVDTEAFF. The rearrangement uses TRBV11-3 and TRBJ1-1; possible D gene TRBD1, 5 bases. CDR3 size: 13 residues. V was clipped by 5 bases and J by 3 bases, with 10 bases between them. Germline CDR1 and CDR2: SGHNT and YENEEA.